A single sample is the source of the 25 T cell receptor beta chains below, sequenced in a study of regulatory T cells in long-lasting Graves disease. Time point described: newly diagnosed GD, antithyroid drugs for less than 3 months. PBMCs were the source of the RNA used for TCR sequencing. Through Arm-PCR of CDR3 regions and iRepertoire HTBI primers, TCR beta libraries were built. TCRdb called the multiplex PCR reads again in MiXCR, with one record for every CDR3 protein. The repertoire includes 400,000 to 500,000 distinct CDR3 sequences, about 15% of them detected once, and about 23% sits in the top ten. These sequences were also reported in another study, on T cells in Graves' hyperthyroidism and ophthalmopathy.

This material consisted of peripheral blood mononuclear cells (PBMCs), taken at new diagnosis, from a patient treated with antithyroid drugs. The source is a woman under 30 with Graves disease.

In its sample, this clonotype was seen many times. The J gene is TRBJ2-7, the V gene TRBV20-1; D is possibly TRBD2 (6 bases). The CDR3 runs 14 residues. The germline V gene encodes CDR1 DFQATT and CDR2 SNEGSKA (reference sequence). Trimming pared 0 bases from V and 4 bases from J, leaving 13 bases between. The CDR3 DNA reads TGCAGTGCTAGAGATTGGGAGGCACCATACGAGCAGTACTTC. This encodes CSARDWEAPYEQYF.

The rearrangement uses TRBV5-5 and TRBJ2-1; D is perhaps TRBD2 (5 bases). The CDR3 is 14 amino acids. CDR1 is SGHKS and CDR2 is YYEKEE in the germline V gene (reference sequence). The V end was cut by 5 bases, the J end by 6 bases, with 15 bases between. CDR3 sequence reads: CASSIRRLPNEQFF. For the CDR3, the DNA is TGTGCCAGCAGTATTCGGAGGCTACCCAATGAGCAGTTCTTC.

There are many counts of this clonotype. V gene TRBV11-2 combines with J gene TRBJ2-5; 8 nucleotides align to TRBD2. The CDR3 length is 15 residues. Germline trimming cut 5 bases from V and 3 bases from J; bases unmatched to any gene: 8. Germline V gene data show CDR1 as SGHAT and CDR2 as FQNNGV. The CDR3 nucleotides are TGTGCCAGCAGCCCCCGGCTCGGGAGGGAAGAGACCCAGTACTTC. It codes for CASSPRLGREETQYF. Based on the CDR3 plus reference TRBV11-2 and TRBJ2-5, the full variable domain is EAGVAQSPRYKIIEKRQSVAFWCNPISGHATLYWYQQILGQGPKLLIQFQNNGVVDDSQLPKDRFSAERLKGVDSTLKIQPAKLEDSAVYLCASSPRLGREETQYFGPGTRLLVL.

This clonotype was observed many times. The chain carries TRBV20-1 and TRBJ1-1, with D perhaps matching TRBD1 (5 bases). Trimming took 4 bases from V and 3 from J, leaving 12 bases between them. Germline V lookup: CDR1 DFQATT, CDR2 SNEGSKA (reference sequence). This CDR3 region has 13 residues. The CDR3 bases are TGCAGTGCTAATAACCGAGGGGACACTGAAGCTTTCTTT. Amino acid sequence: CSANNRGDTEAFF.

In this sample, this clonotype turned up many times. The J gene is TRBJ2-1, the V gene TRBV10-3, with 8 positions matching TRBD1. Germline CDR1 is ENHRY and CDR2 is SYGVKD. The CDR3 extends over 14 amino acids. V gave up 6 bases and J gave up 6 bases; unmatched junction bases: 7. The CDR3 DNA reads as TGTGCCATCAGGGAGGACAGGGCGGGCAATGAGCAGTTCTTC. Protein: CAIREDRAGNEQFF.

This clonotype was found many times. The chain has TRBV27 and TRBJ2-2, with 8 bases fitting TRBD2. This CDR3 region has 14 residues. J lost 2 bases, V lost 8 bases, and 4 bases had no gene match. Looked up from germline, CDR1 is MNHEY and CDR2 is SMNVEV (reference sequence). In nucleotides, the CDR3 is TGTGCCAGCTCGGGAGGGTTCAACACCGGGGAGCTGTTTTTT. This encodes CASSGGFNTGELFF.

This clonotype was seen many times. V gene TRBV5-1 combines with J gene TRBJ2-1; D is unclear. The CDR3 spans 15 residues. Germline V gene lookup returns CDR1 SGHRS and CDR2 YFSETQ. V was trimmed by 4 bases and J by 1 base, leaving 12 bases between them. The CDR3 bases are TGCGCCAGCAGCGCCGACGGCGTTTCCTACAATGAGCAGTTCTTC. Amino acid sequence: CASSADGVSYNEQFF.

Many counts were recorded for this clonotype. CDR3 sequence: CSAGDNNQPQHF. The CDR3 nucleotides read TGCAGTGCTGGTGACAACAATCAGCCCCAGCATTTT. This chain joins TRBV20-1 and TRBJ1-5; D gene unclear. The CDR3 sequence is 12 residues long. CDR1 and CDR2 (germline): DFQATT, SNEGSKA (reference sequence). V was shortened by 5 bases and J by 3 bases, with 8 bases between the two germline ends.

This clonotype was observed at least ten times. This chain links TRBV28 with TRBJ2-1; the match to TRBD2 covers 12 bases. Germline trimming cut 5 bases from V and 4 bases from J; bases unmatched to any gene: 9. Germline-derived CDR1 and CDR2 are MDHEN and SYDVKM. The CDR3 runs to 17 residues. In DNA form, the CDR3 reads TGTGCCAGCAGTCCCCTGACTAGCGGGAGTACTTACAATGAGCAGTTCTTC. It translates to CASSPLTSGSTYNEQFF.

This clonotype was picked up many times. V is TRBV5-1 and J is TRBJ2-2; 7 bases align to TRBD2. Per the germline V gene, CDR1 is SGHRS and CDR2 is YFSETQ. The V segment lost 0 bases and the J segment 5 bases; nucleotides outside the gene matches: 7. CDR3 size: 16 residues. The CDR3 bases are TGCGCCAGCAGCTTGGGCGGGAGAGTCGTAACCGGGGAGCTGTTTTTT. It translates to CASSLGGRVVTGELFF.

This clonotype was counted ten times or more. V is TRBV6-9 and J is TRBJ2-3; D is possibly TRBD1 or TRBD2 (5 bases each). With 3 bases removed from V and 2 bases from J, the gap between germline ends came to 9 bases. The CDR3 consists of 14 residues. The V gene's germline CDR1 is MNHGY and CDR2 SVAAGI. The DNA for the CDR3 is TGTGCCAGCAGTTACAGGGACCACACAGATACGCAGTATTTT. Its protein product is CASSYRDHTDTQYF.

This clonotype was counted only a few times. The CDR3 loop reads CASSTGLAATGELFF. CDR3 DNA: TGCGCCAGCAGCACGGGACTAGCGGCCACCGGGGAGCTGTTTTTT. This chain uses TRBV4-1 with TRBJ2-2, with TRBD2 identical over 11 bases. This CDR3 contains 15 residues. Germline V gene lookup returns CDR1 MGHRA and CDR2 YSYEKL. V lost 5 bases and J lost 4; bases outside the gene matches: 3.

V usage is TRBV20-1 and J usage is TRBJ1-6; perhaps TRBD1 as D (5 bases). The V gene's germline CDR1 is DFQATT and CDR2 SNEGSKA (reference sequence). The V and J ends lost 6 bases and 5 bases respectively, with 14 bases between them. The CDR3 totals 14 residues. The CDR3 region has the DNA TGCAGTGCGGTGGCGGGGGAAGATAATTCACCCCTCCACTTT. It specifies CSAVAGEDNSPLHF.

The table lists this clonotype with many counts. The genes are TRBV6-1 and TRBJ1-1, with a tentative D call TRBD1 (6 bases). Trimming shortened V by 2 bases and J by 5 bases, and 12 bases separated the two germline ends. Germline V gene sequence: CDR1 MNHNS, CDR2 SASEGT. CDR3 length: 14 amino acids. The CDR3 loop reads CASSEYGGPTEAFF. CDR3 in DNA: TGTGCCAGCAGTGAATATGGGGGGCCAACTGAAGCTTTCTTT.

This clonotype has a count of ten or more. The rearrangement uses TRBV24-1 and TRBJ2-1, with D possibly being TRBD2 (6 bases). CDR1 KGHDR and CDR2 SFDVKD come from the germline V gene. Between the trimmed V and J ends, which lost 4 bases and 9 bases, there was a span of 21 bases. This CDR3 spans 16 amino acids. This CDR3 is CATSDPTRPRPGEQFF. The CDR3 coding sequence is TGTGCCACCAGTGACCCGACTAGACCCCGCCCTGGTGAGCAGTTCTTC.

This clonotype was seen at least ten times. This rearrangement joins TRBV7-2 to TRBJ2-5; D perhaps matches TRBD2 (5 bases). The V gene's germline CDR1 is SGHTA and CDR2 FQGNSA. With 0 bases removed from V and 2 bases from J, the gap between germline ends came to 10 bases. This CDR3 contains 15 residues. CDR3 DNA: TGTGCCAGCAGCTTAGCGCGGGTATATCAAGAGACCCAGTACTTC. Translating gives CASSLARVYQETQYF.

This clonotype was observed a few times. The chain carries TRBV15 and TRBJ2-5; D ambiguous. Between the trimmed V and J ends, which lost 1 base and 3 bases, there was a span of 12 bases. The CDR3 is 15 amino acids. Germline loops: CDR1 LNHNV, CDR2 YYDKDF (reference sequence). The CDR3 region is CATSRVVVGEETQYF. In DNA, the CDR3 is TGTGCCACCAGCAGAGTGGTGGTGGGTGAAGAGACCCAGTACTTC.

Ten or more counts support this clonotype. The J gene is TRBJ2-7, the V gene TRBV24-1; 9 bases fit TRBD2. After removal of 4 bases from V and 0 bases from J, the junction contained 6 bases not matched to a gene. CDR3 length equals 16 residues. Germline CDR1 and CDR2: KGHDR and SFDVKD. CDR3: CATSDPTSGRSYEQYF. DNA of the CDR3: TGTGCCACCAGTGACCCTACTAGCGGGCGCTCCTACGAGCAGTACTTC.

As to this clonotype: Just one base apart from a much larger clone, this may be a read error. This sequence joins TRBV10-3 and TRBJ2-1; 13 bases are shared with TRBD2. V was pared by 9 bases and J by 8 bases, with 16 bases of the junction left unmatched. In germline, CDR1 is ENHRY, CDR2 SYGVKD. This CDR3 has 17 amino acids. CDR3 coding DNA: TGTGCCATTCCCTGGCACCACGGACTAGCGGGAGTAGATGAGCAGTTCTTC. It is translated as CAIPWHHGLAGVDEQFF.

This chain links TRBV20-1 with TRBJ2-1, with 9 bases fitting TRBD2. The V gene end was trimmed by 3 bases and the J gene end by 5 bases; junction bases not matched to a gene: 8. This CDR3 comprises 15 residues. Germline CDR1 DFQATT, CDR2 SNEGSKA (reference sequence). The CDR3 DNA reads TGCAGTGCTAGGGGCCGGCGGGAGGGCCACAATGAGCAGTTCTTC. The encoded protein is CSARGRREGHNEQFF.

This CDR3 is CASSRSRGDPYEQYF. The CDR3, as DNA: TGTGCCAGCTCACGCAGCAGGGGCGATCCCTACGAGCAGTACTTC. The chain has TRBV18 and TRBJ2-7; maybe TRBD1 (6 bases). Trimming pared 4 bases from V and 2 bases from J, leaving 15 bases between. The CDR3 consists of 15 residues. Per the germline V gene, CDR1 is KGHSH and CDR2 is LQKENI.

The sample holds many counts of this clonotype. The CDR3 spells CATSRAGVVDTEAFF. CDR3 coding DNA: TGTGCCACCAGCAGAGCCGGGGTCGTCGACACTGAAGCTTTCTTT. The chain recombines TRBV15 with TRBJ1-1; D is unresolved. Germline lookup yields CDR1 LNHNV and CDR2 YYDKDF (reference sequence). The CDR3 has 15 amino acids. Deletions cut 1 base from V and 3 bases from J, with 12 bases between.

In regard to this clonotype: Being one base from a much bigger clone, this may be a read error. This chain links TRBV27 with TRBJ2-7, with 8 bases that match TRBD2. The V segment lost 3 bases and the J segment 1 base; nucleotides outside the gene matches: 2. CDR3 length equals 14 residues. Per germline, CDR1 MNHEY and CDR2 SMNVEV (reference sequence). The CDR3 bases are TGTGCCAGCAGTTTGACTAGCGCTTCCTACGAGCAGTACTTC. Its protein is CASSLTSASYEQYF.

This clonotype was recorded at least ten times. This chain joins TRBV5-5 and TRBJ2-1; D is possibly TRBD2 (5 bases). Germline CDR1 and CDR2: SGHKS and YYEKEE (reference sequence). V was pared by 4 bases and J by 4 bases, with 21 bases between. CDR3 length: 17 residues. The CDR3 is CASSSEGPGYGYNEQFF. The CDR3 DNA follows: TGTGCCAGCAGCAGTGAGGGCCCGGGATACGGTTACAATGAGCAGTTCTTC. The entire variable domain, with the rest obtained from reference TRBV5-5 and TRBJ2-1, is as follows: DAGVTQSPTHLIKTRGQQVTLRCSPISGHKSVSWYQQVLGQGPQFIFQYYEKEERGRGNFPDRFSARQFPNYSSELNVNALLLGDSALYLCASSSEGPGYGYNEQFFGPGTRLTVL.

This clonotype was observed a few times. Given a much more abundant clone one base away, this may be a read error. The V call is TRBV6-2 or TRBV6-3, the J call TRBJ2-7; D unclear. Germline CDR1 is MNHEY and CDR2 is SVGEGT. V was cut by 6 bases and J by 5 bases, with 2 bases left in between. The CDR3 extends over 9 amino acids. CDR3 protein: CASSHEQYF. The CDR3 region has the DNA TGTGCCAGCAGCCACGAGCAGTACTTC.